This TCR beta chain is drawn from a study of human T cells and chemical hapten exposure. This sample's time point: patch test 1, 2 weeks after DPC sensitization. The treatment here: therapeutic diphenylcyclopropenone sensitization with weekly scalp DPC. Investigators collected blood before applying each patch test. Per the germline V gene, CDR1 is MDHEN and CDR2 is SYDVKM. Trimming cost V 5 bases and J 13 bases, with 15 bases left between them. This CDR3 is built from 12 residues. This clonotype was seen more than once but under ten times. TCRdb redid the calling of the RACE reads with MiXCR, one entry per CDR3 protein. Of about 120,000 distinct CDR3 sequences listed, approximately 15% are singletons.

This material consisted of whole blood, taken in connection with sensitization to the hapten diphenylcyclopropenone (DPC). The V and J genes are TRBV28 and TRBJ2-1; D assignment may be TRBD1 or TRBD2 (5 bases each). This receptor was taken from a man aged 18 to 35 with alopecia areata. Some clones in this sample may be carry-over from other donors' samples. CDR3 DNA sequence: TGTGCCAGCAGTGCCCCCGGGGCTGAACAGTTCTTC. This translates into CASSAPGAEQFF.